This T cell receptor beta chain is from a study of blood T cell repertoires in COVID-19. On the study more broadly: The United States, Italy and Spain supplied acute and convalescent COVID-19 samples. T cells, B-cell-depleted T cells, or PBMCs provided the cDNA or gDNA that served as material.

Original analysis: For nucleated cells, counts were estimated from reference gene primer amplification. Produced via immunoSEQ multiplex PCR; TCRdb's table is partial and in-frame only. V and J calls plus clone size are reproduced from that table; the DNA served to infer D and trimming. Of 65,000 to 100,000 clones detected, roughly 80% appear once; the ten largest clones hold under 15%. The CDR3 length is 13 residues. The V end was cut by 1 base, the J end by 2 bases, with 7 bases between. Looked up from germline, CDR1 is SGHRS and CDR2 is YFSETQ. This sequence originates from a human donor in a cohort sampled during active COVID-19. The specimen sequenced was peripheral blood. This sequence joins TRBV5-1 and TRBJ2-7; D is unresolved. The CDR3 nucleotides are TGCGCCAGCAGCTTGAGCCCTACCTACGAGCAGTACTTC. Translated, it gives CASSLSPTYEQYF.